This passage covers 19 T cell receptor beta chains from one sample sequenced in a study of T cells in tuberculosis. The time point: new active TB diagnosis, blood taken before or within 7 days of starting treatment. The table came from immunoSEQ multiplex PCR; TCRdb's copy has only in-frame clones and leaves some out. The table includes some 30,000 clones, roughly 88% detected once. This sample comprised PBMCs, obtained at tuberculosis diagnosis. The receptors originated from an adult with tuberculosis.

By frequency in the sample, this clone is medium-sized (0.01 to 0.1%). V gene TRBV7-9 combines with J gene TRBJ2-5; 10 nucleotides agree with TRBD2. Germline CDR1 reads SEHNR; CDR2 reads FQNEAQ (reference sequence). The CDR3 totals 15 residues. The V segment lost 5 bases and the J segment 3 bases; nucleotides outside the gene matches: 6. The CDR3 DNA follows: TGTGCCAGCAGCCCCCCCCTAGCGGGAGAAGAGACCCAGTACTTC. Its protein is CASSPPLAGEETQYF.

This clone appeared once. The chain is built from TRBV27 and TRBJ2-3, with 9 positions matching TRBD2. Germline V gene sequence: CDR1 MNHEY, CDR2 SMNVEV (reference sequence). The CDR3 contains 17 residues. J was trimmed by 2 bases and V by 7 bases; bases with no gene match: 13. In nucleotides, the CDR3 is TGTGCCAGCACCCCCACCCCGACTAGCGGTTTCACAGATACGCAGTATTTT. Translated: CASTPTPTSGFTDTQYF.

The chain links TRBV2 to TRBJ1-5; D is unclear. Between the trimmed V and J ends, which lost 4 bases and 6 bases, there was a span of 13 bases. CDR1 and CDR2 from the germline V gene are SNHLY and FYNNEI. There are 14 residues in the CDR3. CDR3 nucleotides: TGTGCCAGCAGTGCAGACACTCTCGGTCAGCCCCAGCATTTT. Protein sequence: CASSADTLGQPQHF.

This clone was counted a few times. The V gene is TRBV4-1, the J gene TRBJ2-7; tentative D call: TRBD2 (5 bases). Per germline, CDR1 MGHRA and CDR2 YSYEKL. This CDR3 is built from 14 residues. Deletions cut 1 base from V and 4 bases from J, with 11 bases between. For the CDR3, the DNA is TGCGCCAGCAGCCAAGTTGGACTGAAATACGAGCAGTACTTC. Its translation is CASSQVGLKYEQYF.

The chain has TRBV9 and TRBJ1-1, with D maybe TRBD1 (5 bases). The germline V gene has CDR1 SGDLS and CDR2 YYNGEE. The CDR3 totals 14 residues. The ends were cut back, 0 bases at V and 4 bases at J, with 10 bases in the middle. The DNA for the CDR3 is TGTGCCAGCAGCGTAGGGAGGGGAGGCACTGAAGCTTTCTTT. Amino acid sequence: CASSVGRGGTEAFF.

The chain uses TRBV6-5 and TRBJ1-1; possibly TRBD1 for D (6 bases). Germline V lookup: CDR1 MNHEY, CDR2 SVGAGI. The germline V and J ends were trimmed by 4 bases and 1 base, with 10 bases remaining between them. CDR3 length: 14 residues. This chain's CDR3 is CASSWQGQNTEAFF. The CDR3 DNA follows: TGTGCCAGCAGTTGGCAGGGGCAGAACACTGAAGCTTTCTTT.

The chain couples TRBV2 to TRBJ2-3; 11 bases map to TRBD2. CDR3 length: 15 residues. V was clipped by 7 bases and J by 0 bases; unmatched bases: 3. Germline CDR1 and CDR2: SNHLY and FYNNEI. This CDR3 is CASNLAGGSTDTQYF. CDR3 sequence (DNA): TGTGCCAGCAACCTAGCGGGGGGAAGCACAGATACGCAGTATTTT.

This chain uses TRBV2 with TRBJ2-2, with 8 bases that match TRBD1. Germline values: CDR1 SNHLY, CDR2 FYNNEI. CDR3 length equals 15 residues. V lost 4 bases, J lost 7 bases, and 8 bases stayed unmatched. Here the CDR3 DNA reads TGTGCCAGCAGTGCTACAGGGGGGCAGGGCGGGGAGCTGTTTTTT. Encoded protein: CASSATGGQGGELFF.

This clone showed up just once. This chain uses TRBV5-1 with TRBJ2-2; no clear D gene. Germline values: CDR1 SGHRS, CDR2 YFSETQ. V was shortened by 0 bases and J by 3 bases, with 6 bases between the two germline ends. The CDR3 is 14 amino acids. The CDR3 region is CASSLGLYTGELFF. The CDR3 DNA reads as TGCGCCAGCAGCTTGGGACTTTACACCGGGGAGCTGTTTTTT.

The chain combines TRBV28 with TRBJ1-5, with a possible D match to TRBD1 (6 bases). V lost 7 bases to trimming and J lost 3 bases, with 13 bases between them. The CDR3 extends over 14 amino acids. Germline values: CDR1 MDHEN, CDR2 SYDVKM. Here the CDR3 DNA reads TGTGCCAGCACCCGGGGGGCGAACAATCAGCCCCAGCATTTT. Residues: CASTRGANNQPQHF. The full variable domain, rest sourced from reference TRBV28 and TRBJ1-5, is DVKVTQSSRYLVKRTGEKVFLECVQDMDHENMFWYRQDPGLGLRLIYFSYDVKMKEKGDIPEGYSVSREKKERFSLILESASTNQTSMYLCASTRGANNQPQHFGDGTRLSIL.

This clone was recorded only once. The chain couples TRBV5-8 to TRBJ1-3, with TRBD1 as a possible D gene (5 bases). Trimming shortened V by 4 bases and J by 1 base, and 12 bases separated the two germline ends. This CDR3 is built from 15 residues. The germline V gene encodes CDR1 SGHTS and CDR2 YDEGEE. The CDR3 DNA reads as TGTGCCAGCAGCGGGGGGGAGTATTCTGGAAACACCATATATTTT. It specifies CASSGGEYSGNTIYF.

The chain carries TRBV19 and TRBJ2-7, with a possible D match to TRBD1 (6 bases). Deletions cut 7 bases from V and 6 bases from J, with 10 bases between. The CDR3 totals 11 residues. The germline V gene encodes CDR1 LNHDA and CDR2 SQIVND (reference sequence). Here the CDR3 DNA reads TGTGCCAGTATCCAGGGGCCCGAGCAGTACTTC. Its translation: CASIQGPEQYF.

V and J are TRBV6-5 and TRBJ2-7, with D possibly TRBD2 on 6 matching bases. In germline, CDR1 is MNHEY, CDR2 SVGAGI. V was clipped by 2 bases and J by 3 bases, with 11 bases between them. CDR3 length equals 14 residues. Written as DNA, the CDR3 is TGTGCCAGCAGTTACGTGGCGGGGAACTACGAGCAGTACTTC. The encoded protein is CASSYVAGNYEQYF.

The DNA of the CDR3 is TGTGCCAGCTCACGTGGAGGGGAAGGCGAAAAACTGTTTTTT. Translation: CASSRGGEGEKLFF. The chain uses TRBV18 and TRBJ1-4, with a possible D match to TRBD1 (5 bases). Trimming shortened V by 4 bases and J by 8 bases, and 14 bases separated the two germline ends. The CDR3 is 14 amino acids. Germline CDR1 is KGHSH and CDR2 is LQKENI.

This clone was found a few times. This chain links TRBV27 with TRBJ2-3; TRBD2 agrees at 8 bases. This CDR3 comprises 15 residues. Germline lookup yields CDR1 MNHEY and CDR2 SMNVEV (reference sequence). J gave up 3 bases and V 2 bases, and 4 bases lay outside the gene matches. The CDR3 sequence: CASSLREGLTDTQYF. The DNA for the CDR3 is TGTGCCAGCAGTTTACGGGAGGGCCTAACAGATACGCAGTATTTT.

The table lists this clone with a few counts. The genes are TRBV4-2 and TRBJ2-1, with 9 bases lining up with TRBD2. The CDR3 spans 17 residues. With 0 bases clipped from V and 7 bases from J, the junction kept 10 bases outside the gene matches. The germline gives CDR1 LGHNA, CDR2 YNFKEQ. The CDR3 loop reads CASSQDQGGRAKNEQFF. CDR3 coding DNA: TGTGCCAGCAGCCAAGATCAGGGCGGGAGGGCGAAGAATGAGCAGTTCTTC.

The chain has TRBV14 and TRBJ2-1; TRBD1 agrees at 8 bases. The CDR3 is 17 amino acids. The V and J ends lost 4 bases and 3 bases, in that order; junction bases with no gene match: 11. Germline-derived CDR1 and CDR2 are SGHDN and FVKESK. The CDR3 sequence: CASSPERRTGIYNEQFF. The DNA for the CDR3 is TGTGCCAGCAGCCCCGAGAGGCGGACAGGGATCTACAATGAGCAGTTCTTC.

This rearrangement joins TRBV4-1 to TRBJ2-1; no firm D call. V lost 1 base to trimming and J lost 7 bases, with 8 bases between them. Germline V lookup: CDR1 MGHRA, CDR2 YSYEKL. This CDR3 comprises 13 residues. In nucleotides, the CDR3 is TGCGCCAGCAGCCAAGTTCTAGTGAATGAGCAGTTCTTC. It encodes CASSQVLVNEQFF.

In this sample, this clone turned up once. The V call is TRBV19, the J call TRBJ2-4; no firm D call. Germline lookup yields CDR1 LNHDA and CDR2 SQIVND (reference sequence). The CDR3 is 16 residues long. Deletions cut 1 base from V and 0 bases from J, with 10 bases between. The CDR3 bases are TGTGCCAGTAGTATAGCCCTCGGGTTAGCCAAAAACATTCAGTACTTC. It codes for CASSIALGLAKNIQYF.